A single sample is the source of the 31 T cell receptor beta chains below, sequenced in a study of blood T cell repertoires in COVID-19. Repertoires were generated with immunoSEQ multiplex PCR, while TCRdb's copy carries only in-frame clones and drops some. The table has fewer than 200,000 clones, 65% to 85% seen once. Input material: PBMCs or T cells enriched from blood (not recorded which). All receptors come from a woman between 45 and 60 years old in a cohort exposed to, infected with or recovered from COVID-19 (not recorded which).

The rearrangement joins TRBV5-6 to TRBJ1-3, with D possibly being TRBD1 (6 bases). V lost 4 bases and J lost 3, with 17 bases in between. The CDR3 covers 16 residues. The germline V gene has CDR1 SGHDT and CDR2 YYEEEE. Written as DNA, the CDR3 is TGTGCCAGCAGCCCGAGACAGGCGGAGGTTGGAAACACCATATATTTT. It yields the protein CASSPRQAEVGNTIYF.

This chain joins TRBV19 and TRBJ1-2, with D possibly TRBD1 on 6 matching bases. This CDR3 comprises 15 residues. Trimming cost V 6 bases and J 8 bases, with 22 bases left between them. Germline V CDR1 and CDR2: LNHDA, SQIVND (reference sequence). CDR3 residues: CASRQTGFGGDGYTF. In nucleotides, the CDR3 is TGTGCCAGTAGGCAAACAGGGTTTGGGGGGGACGGCTACACCTTC.

This clone has more than one count but fewer than ten. The V and J genes are TRBV18 and TRBJ2-2; TRBD2 is a possible D gene (6 bases). Germline CDR1 and CDR2: KGHSH and LQKENI. V was shortened by 5 bases and J by 5 bases, with 24 bases between the two germline ends. The CDR3 runs 18 residues. The CDR3 loop is CASSNSGGGPGGTGELFF. In DNA form, the CDR3 reads TGTGCCAGCTCAAACTCAGGTGGCGGGCCCGGAGGGACCGGGGAGCTGTTTTTT.

Here the CDR3 reads CASSFEGAVMNTEAFF. Written as DNA, the CDR3 is TGTGCCAGCAGTTTTGAGGGGGCCGTCATGAACACTGAAGCTTTCTTT. The chain uses TRBV6-5 and TRBJ1-1, with 7 bases that match TRBD1. From germline, CDR1 is MNHEY and CDR2 SVGAGI. J was trimmed by 0 bases and V by 4 bases; bases with no gene match: 8. There are 16 residues in the CDR3.

The chain joins TRBV9 to TRBJ1-5; 8 bases align to TRBD1. Germline loops: CDR1 SGDLS, CDR2 YYNGEE. V lost 4 bases to trimming and J lost 7 bases; unmatched junction nucleotides: 7. The CDR3 runs 14 residues. The CDR3 sequence is CASSPTGVGQPQHF. Here the CDR3 DNA reads TGTGCCAGCAGCCCGACAGGGGTCGGCCAGCCCCAGCATTTT.

The CDR3 DNA reads as TGCGCCAGCAGTGATTACCTAGCGGGAGCCTACGAGCAGTACTTC. Translated, it gives CASSDYLAGAYEQYF. The V and J genes are TRBV10-1 and TRBJ2-7; TRBD2 matches at 10 bases. Trimming at V came to 3 bases and at J to 2 bases, leaving 4 bases not matched to a gene. The CDR3 is 15 residues long. CDR1 and CDR2 from the germline V gene are WNHNN and SYGVQD (reference sequence).

This chain uses TRBV28 with TRBJ2-1, with TRBD2 identical over 7 bases. Germline values: CDR1 MDHEN, CDR2 SYDVKM. The length of the CDR3 is 15 residues. V lost 4 bases and J lost 0; bases outside the gene matches: 3. The DNA of the CDR3 is TGTGCCAGCAGTTGGGGGGGGAGCTCCTACAATGAGCAGTTCTTC. This translates into CASSWGGSSYNEQFF.

The V and J genes are TRBV11-2 and TRBJ2-6, with D unresolved. The V gene lost 3 bases and the J gene lost 4 bases, with 7 bases spanning the gap. The V gene's germline CDR1 is SGHAT and CDR2 FQNNGV. The CDR3 runs to 14 residues. Here the CDR3 reads CASSLIVGANVLTF. CDR3 nucleotide sequence: TGTGCCAGCAGCTTGATAGTAGGGGCCAACGTCCTGACTTTC.

This sequence joins TRBV20-1 and TRBJ1-6; D not certain. The CDR3 runs 16 residues. Germline-derived CDR1 and CDR2 are DFQATT and SNEGSKA (reference sequence). Trimming removed 3 bases from V and 7 bases from J, with 19 bases in between. CDR3 nucleotide sequence: TGCAGTGCTAGTTCGAGCGGGGATACGAGAAATTCACCCCTCCACTTT. The encoded protein is CSASSSGDTRNSPLHF.

The chain combines TRBV5-6 with TRBJ2-7, with TRBD1 identical over 11 bases. The CDR3 runs to 16 residues. The V segment lost 0 bases and the J segment 0 bases; nucleotides outside the gene matches: 2. CDR1 and CDR2 from the germline V gene are SGHDT and YYEEEE. In DNA, the CDR3 is TGTGCCAGCAGCTTGGGGGACAGGGGGTACTCCTACGAGCAGTACTTC. Translation: CASSLGDRGYSYEQYF.

The chain links TRBV7-2 to TRBJ2-7, with TRBD2 matching 10 bases. This CDR3 is 14 amino acids long. From germline, CDR1 is SGHTA and CDR2 FQGNSA. V shed 6 bases and J 1 base; nucleotides not matched to a gene: 3. The CDR3 loop reads CASRLTSGSYEQYF. The DNA for the CDR3 is TGTGCCAGCAGGCTGACTAGCGGGTCCTACGAGCAGTACTTC.

Written as DNA, the CDR3 is TGTGCCAGCAGACTGACAGGGCGGCACACTGAAGCTTTCTTT. Protein: CASRLTGRHTEAFF. The V call is TRBV27, the J call TRBJ1-1; 7 bases map to TRBD1. Germline V gives CDR1 MNHEY, CDR2 SMNVEV (reference sequence). The CDR3 totals 14 residues. The J segment lost 3 bases and the V segment lost 6 bases, leaving 7 bases of the junction unmatched.

In DNA form, the CDR3 reads TGCAGTGCCCCCCGGGACTATGGCTACACCTTC. Translated: CSAPRDYGYTF. The rearrangement uses TRBV20-1 and TRBJ1-2; no firm D call. Trimming removed 6 bases at V and 3 bases at J, with 8 bases between. The CDR3 is 11 residues long. The germline gives CDR1 DFQATT, CDR2 SNEGSKA (reference sequence).

The rearrangement uses TRBV23-1 and TRBJ2-1; D is possibly TRBD1 (6 bases). TRBV23-1 is an ORF, and what it does is uncertain. The CDR3 has 15 amino acids. V gave up 4 bases and J gave up 3 bases, with 13 bases separating them. CDR3 in amino acids: CASSRVRRGYNEQFF. The CDR3 region has the DNA TGCGCCAGCAGTCGGGTCCGCAGGGGCTACAATGAGCAGTTCTTC.

This chain links TRBV15 with TRBJ2-5, with 12 bases matching TRBD2. From germline, CDR1 is LNHNV and CDR2 YYDKDF (reference sequence). The CDR3 sequence is 16 residues long. V lost 3 bases and J lost 5; bases outside the gene matches: 7. CDR3 loop: CATSRSLAGGGETQYF. The DNA of the CDR3 is TGTGCCACCAGCAGGTCCCTAGCGGGAGGGGGCGAGACCCAGTACTTC.

In its sample, this clone was seen a few times. The chain joins TRBV27 to TRBJ2-3; 11 positions match TRBD2. Trimming removed 8 bases from V and 7 bases from J; junction bases left unmatched: 17. The CDR3 sequence is 17 residues long. Germline V gives CDR1 MNHEY, CDR2 SMNVEV (reference sequence). The CDR3 protein is CASQLMTSGADMNTQYF. The CDR3 DNA is TGTGCCAGCCAACTAATGACTAGCGGGGCCGATATGAATACGCAGTATTTT.

The J gene is TRBJ2-2, the V gene TRBV18; D gene ambiguous. The CDR3 sequence is 12 residues long. CDR1 and CDR2 from the germline V gene are KGHSH and LQKENI. Trimming stripped 3 bases from V and 7 bases from J, with 6 bases between. CDR3 coding DNA: TGTGCCAGCTCACCGGTAGTCGGGGAGCTGTTTTTT. The encoded protein is CASSPVVGELFF.

This chain joins TRBV30 and TRBJ1-5; 8 bases map to TRBD1. Per the germline V gene, CDR1 is GTSNPN and CDR2 is SVGIG (reference sequence). V gave up 5 bases and J gave up 7 bases; unmatched junction bases: 4. The CDR3 has 12 residues. CDR3 amino acids: CAWDTGGQPQHF. The CDR3 DNA reads as TGTGCCTGGGATACAGGGGGGCAGCCCCAGCATTTT.

The rearrangement joins TRBV3-1 (or the pseudogene TRBV3-2) to TRBJ2-7; 9 bases fit TRBD2. Germline CDR1 reads LGHDT; CDR2 reads YNNKEL (reference sequence). J was trimmed by 2 bases and V by 0 bases; bases with no gene match: 14. CDR3 length equals 19 residues. CDR3 residues: CASSQDMPSGDKNPYEQYF. The CDR3 DNA is TGTGCCAGCAGCCAAGATATGCCTAGCGGGGATAAAAACCCCTACGAGCAGTACTTC.

CDR3 coding DNA: TGCAGCGTTGCTGCAGATACGCAGTATTTT. Translated: CSVAADTQYF. V gene TRBV29-1 combines with J gene TRBJ2-3; D unclear. Trimming left V 4 bases short and J 4 bases short, with 3 bases between. The V gene's germline CDR1 is SQVTM and CDR2 ANQGSEA. This CDR3 spans 10 amino acids.

This clone has a handful of counts. The chain is built from TRBV19 and TRBJ1-5; tentatively, D is TRBD1 (6 bases). The CDR3 spans 13 residues. Trimming cost V 7 bases and J 2 bases, with 9 bases left between them. Germline CDR1 reads LNHDA; CDR2 reads SQIVND (reference sequence). The CDR3 region has the DNA TGTGCCAGTACCCCAGGGGGCAATCAGCCCCAGCATTTT. This codes for CASTPGGNQPQHF.

The chain has TRBV27 and TRBJ2-3, with a possible D match to TRBD1 (8 bases). Germline loops: CDR1 MNHEY, CDR2 SMNVEV (reference sequence). CDR3 size: 17 residues. V dropped 5 bases and J dropped 6 bases, with 24 bases sitting between them. CDR3 region: CASSIIAGTGGLDTQYF. The CDR3 DNA follows: TGTGCCAGCAGTATAATAGCGGGTACAGGGGGTTTGGATACGCAGTATTTT.

The chain joins TRBV28 to TRBJ2-7; unclear D gene. The length of the CDR3 is 13 residues. The V gene lost 5 bases and the J gene lost 4 bases, with 12 bases spanning the gap. CDR1 MDHEN and CDR2 SYDVKM come from the germline V gene. CDR3 in amino acids: CASSPPGMYEQYF. The DNA of the CDR3 is TGTGCCAGCAGTCCCCCGGGTATGTACGAGCAGTACTTC.

CDR3: CASSLSWWAGNEQYF. Here the CDR3 DNA reads TGTGCCAGCAGTTTATCCTGGTGGGCTGGAAACGAGCAGTACTTC. The chain combines TRBV27 with TRBJ2-7, with no clear D. Germline CDR1 and CDR2: MNHEY and SMNVEV (reference sequence). V lost 0 bases and J 5 bases, leaving 14 bases between the germline ends. The CDR3 has 15 amino acids.

The chain is built from TRBV29-1 and TRBJ2-3; 12 positions match TRBD2. The germline V gene has CDR1 SQVTM and CDR2 ANQGSEA. This CDR3 spans 15 amino acids. V shed 1 base and J 2 bases; nucleotides not matched to a gene: 1. The chain's CDR3 is CSVEGLAGVTDTQYF. The CDR3 nucleotides read TGCAGCGTTGAAGGACTAGCGGGAGTCACAGATACGCAGTATTTT.

This clone was recorded only once. The chain couples TRBV5-1 to TRBJ2-1, with 8 bases identical to TRBD1. The germline CDR1 and CDR2 sequences are SGHRS and YFSETQ. Trimming took 0 bases from V and 1 from J; bases not matched to a gene: 3. The CDR3 has 16 residues. CDR3 nucleotides: TGCGCCAGCAGCTTGGAAGGGACAGGTTCCTACAATGAGCAGTTCTTC. It yields the protein CASSLEGTGSYNEQFF.

V usage is TRBV25-1 and J usage is TRBJ2-7; D unresolved. The CDR3 has 11 residues. Germline V lookup: CDR1 MGHDK, CDR2 SYGVNS. The V end was cut by 7 bases, the J end by 3 bases, with 7 bases between. Written as DNA, the CDR3 is TGTGCCAGCATTGGCAGCTACGAGCAGTACTTC. Translating gives CASIGSYEQYF.

The chain has TRBV27 and TRBJ1-1; perhaps TRBD1 as D (5 bases). This CDR3 region has 14 residues. V was shortened by 5 bases and J by 4 bases, with 14 bases between the two germline ends. CDR1 is MNHEY and CDR2 is SMNVEV in the germline V gene (reference sequence). This CDR3 is CASSLREVGTEAFF. The CDR3 coding sequence is TGTGCCAGCAGTCTCAGGGAGGTTGGCACTGAAGCTTTCTTT.

This chain uses TRBV5-8 with TRBJ2-7; 7 bases agree with TRBD1. The length of the CDR3 is 15 residues. The V segment lost 4 bases and the J segment 2 bases; nucleotides outside the gene matches: 9. Germline V gene data show CDR1 as SGHTS and CDR2 as YDEGEE. The CDR3: CASSESGQLTYEQYF. In DNA form, the CDR3 reads TGTGCCAGCAGCGAGTCGGGACAGCTAACCTACGAGCAGTACTTC. The complete variable domain, with remaining parts taken from reference TRBV5-8 and TRBJ2-7, reads EAGVTQSPTHLIKTRGQQATLRCSPISGHTSVYWYQQALGLGLQFLLWYDEGEERNRGNFPPRFSGRQFPNYSSELNVNALELEDSALYLCASSESGQLTYEQYFGPGTRLTVT.

V and J are TRBV5-1 and TRBJ2-1; possibly TRBD2 for D (6 bases). V lost 4 bases, J lost 7 bases, and 9 bases lay in between. CDR3 length: 12 residues. Germline CDR1 reads SGHRS; CDR2 reads YFSETQ. The CDR3 nucleotides read TGCGCCAGCAGCCTCAGCGGGAATGAGCAGTTCTTC. Amino acids: CASSLSGNEQFF. Full variable domain (outside the CDR3, taken from reference TRBV5-1 and TRBJ2-1): KAGVTQTPRYLIKTRGQQVTLSCSPISGHRSVSWYQQTPGQGLQFLFEYFSETQRNKGNFPGRFSGRQFSNSRSEMNVSTLELGDSALYLCASSLSGNEQFFGPGTRLTVL.

This sequence joins TRBV15 and TRBJ2-1; tentatively, D is TRBD1 (5 bases). The V end was cut by 0 bases, the J end by 10 bases, with 16 bases between. The CDR3 totals 15 residues. The germline CDR1 and CDR2 sequences are LNHNV and YYDKDF (reference sequence). The CDR3 reads CATSRDETDILEQFF. CDR3 nucleotides: TGTGCCACCAGCAGAGACGAGACAGATATTTTGGAGCAGTTCTTC.